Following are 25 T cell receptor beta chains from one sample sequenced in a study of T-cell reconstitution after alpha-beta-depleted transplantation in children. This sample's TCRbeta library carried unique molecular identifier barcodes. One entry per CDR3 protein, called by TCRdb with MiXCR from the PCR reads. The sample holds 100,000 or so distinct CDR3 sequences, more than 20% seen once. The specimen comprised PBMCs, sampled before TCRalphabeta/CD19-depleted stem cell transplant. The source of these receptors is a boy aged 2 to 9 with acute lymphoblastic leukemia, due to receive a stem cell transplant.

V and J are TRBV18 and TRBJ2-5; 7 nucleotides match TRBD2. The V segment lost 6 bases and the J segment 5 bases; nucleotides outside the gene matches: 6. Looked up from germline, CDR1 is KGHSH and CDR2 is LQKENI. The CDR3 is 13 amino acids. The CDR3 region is CASSREGGETQYF. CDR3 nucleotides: TGTGCCAGCTCTCGCGAGGGAGGGGAGACCCAGTACTTC.

CDR3 sequence (DNA): TGTGCCAGCAGTCCGATAGCTAGCGGAGATAAGAATGAGCAGTTCTTC. It encodes CASSPIASGDKNEQFF. The chain has TRBV28 and TRBJ2-1, with TRBD2 matching over 7 bases. Germline lookup yields CDR1 MDHEN and CDR2 SYDVKM. Trimming took 5 bases from V and 7 from J; bases not matched to a gene: 14. There are 16 residues in the CDR3.

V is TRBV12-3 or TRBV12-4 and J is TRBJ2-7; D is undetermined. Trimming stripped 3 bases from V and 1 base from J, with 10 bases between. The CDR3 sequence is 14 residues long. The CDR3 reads CASSLFGLSYEQYF. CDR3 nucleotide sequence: TGTGCCAGCAGTTTGTTCGGGTTGTCCTACGAGCAGTACTTC.

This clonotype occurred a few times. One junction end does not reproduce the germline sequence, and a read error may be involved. The CDR3 loop is CASSLAEGQKTQYF. CDR3 bases: TGTGCCAGCAGCCTAGCGGAGGGGCAGAAGACCCAGTACTTC. The chain is built from TRBV7-2 and TRBJ2-5; 7 bases agree with TRBD2. Germline V gene sequence: CDR1 SGHTA, CDR2 FQGNSA. The CDR3 loop spans 14 amino acids. Full variable domain (missing parts from reference TRBV7-2 and TRBJ2-5): GAGVSQSPSNKVTEKGKDVELRCDPISGHTALYWYRQSLGQGLEFLIYFQGNSAPDKSGLPSDRFSAERTGGSVSTLTIQRTQQEDSAVYLCASSLAEGQKTQYFGPGTRLLVL.

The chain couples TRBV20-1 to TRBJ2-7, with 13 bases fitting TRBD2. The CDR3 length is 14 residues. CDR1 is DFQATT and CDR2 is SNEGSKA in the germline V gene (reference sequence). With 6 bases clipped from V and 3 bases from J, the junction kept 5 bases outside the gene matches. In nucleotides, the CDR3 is TGCAGTGCGGTGACTAGCGGGAGGTTCTACGAGCAGTACTTC. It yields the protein CSAVTSGRFYEQYF.

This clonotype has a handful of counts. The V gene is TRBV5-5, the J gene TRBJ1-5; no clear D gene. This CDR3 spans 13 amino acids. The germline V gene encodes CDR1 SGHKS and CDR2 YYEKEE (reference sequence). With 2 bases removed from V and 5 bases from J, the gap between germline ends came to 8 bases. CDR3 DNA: TGTGCCAGCAGCTTATTGTGGGATCAGCCCCAGCATTTT. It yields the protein CASSLLWDQPQHF.

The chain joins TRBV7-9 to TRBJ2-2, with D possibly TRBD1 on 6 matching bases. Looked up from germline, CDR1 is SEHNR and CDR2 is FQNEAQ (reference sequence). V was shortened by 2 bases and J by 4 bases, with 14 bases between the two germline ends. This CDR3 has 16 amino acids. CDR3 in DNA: TGTGCCAGCAGCTTAAGTGGGACAAGGCGCACCGGGGAGCTGTTTTTT. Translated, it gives CASSLSGTRRTGELFF.

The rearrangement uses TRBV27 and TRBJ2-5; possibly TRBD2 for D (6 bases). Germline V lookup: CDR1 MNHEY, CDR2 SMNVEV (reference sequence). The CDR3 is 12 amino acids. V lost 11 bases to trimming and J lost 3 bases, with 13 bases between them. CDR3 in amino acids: CAAGGRKETQYF. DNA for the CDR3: TGTGCCGCCGGGGGTAGGAAAGAGACCCAGTACTTC.

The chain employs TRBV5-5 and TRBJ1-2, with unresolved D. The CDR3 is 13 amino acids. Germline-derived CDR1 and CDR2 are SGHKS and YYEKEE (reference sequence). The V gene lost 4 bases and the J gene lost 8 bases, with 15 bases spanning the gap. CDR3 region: CASSDTDTFGYTF. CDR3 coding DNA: TGTGCCAGCAGCGATACCGACACCTTCGGCTACACCTTC.

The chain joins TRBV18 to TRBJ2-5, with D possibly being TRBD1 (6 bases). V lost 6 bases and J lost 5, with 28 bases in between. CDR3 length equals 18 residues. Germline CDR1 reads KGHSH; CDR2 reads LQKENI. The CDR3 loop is CASSRKSAGRGRSETQYF. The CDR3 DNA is TGTGCCAGCTCCCGGAAAAGTGCGGGCAGGGGCCGGTCGGAGACCCAGTACTTC.

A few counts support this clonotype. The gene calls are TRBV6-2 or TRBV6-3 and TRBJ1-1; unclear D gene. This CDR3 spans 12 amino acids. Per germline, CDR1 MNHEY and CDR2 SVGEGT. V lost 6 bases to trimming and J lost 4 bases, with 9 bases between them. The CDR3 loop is CASSQVVTEAFF. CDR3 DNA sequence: TGTGCCAGCAGCCAAGTAGTCACTGAAGCTTTCTTT.

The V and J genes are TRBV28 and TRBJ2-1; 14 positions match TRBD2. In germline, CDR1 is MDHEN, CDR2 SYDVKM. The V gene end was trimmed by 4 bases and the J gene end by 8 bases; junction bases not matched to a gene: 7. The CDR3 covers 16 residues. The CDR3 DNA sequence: TGTGCCAGCAGTTCCCGGACTAGCGGGAGGACCCATGAGCAGTTCTTC. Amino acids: CASSSRTSGRTHEQFF.

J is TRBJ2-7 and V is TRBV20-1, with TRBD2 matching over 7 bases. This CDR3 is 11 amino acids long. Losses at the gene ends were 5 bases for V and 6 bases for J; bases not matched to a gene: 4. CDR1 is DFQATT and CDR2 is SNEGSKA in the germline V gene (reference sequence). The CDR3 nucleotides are TGCAGTGCTGGGGGGGATGGCGAGCAGTACTTC. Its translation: CSAGGDGEQYF.

CDR3 coding DNA: TGTGCCAGCAGCCCGGGTCCTTCTCCCGACGAGCAGTACTTC. It codes for CASSPGPSPDEQYF. The V gene is TRBV7-6, the J gene TRBJ2-7; D remains unclear. Trimming left V 5 bases short and J 5 bases short, with 16 bases between. The CDR3 covers 14 residues. CDR1 and CDR2 (germline): SGHVS, FNYEAQ.

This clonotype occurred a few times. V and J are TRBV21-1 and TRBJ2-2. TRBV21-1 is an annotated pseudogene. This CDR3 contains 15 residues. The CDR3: CASSKNSRNTGELFF. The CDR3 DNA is TGTGCCAGCAGCAAAAATAGCCGCAACACCGGGGAGCTGTTTTTT.

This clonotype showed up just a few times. DNA for the CDR3: TGCGCCAGCAGTCCAGGGGCGAGAGAGACCCAGTACTTC. Translating it yields CASSPGARETQYF. This sequence joins TRBV5-1 and TRBJ2-5; tentatively, D is TRBD1 (6 bases). Trimming cost V 5 bases and J 4 bases, with 12 bases left between them. The CDR3 loop spans 13 amino acids. Germline loops: CDR1 SGHRS, CDR2 YFSETQ.

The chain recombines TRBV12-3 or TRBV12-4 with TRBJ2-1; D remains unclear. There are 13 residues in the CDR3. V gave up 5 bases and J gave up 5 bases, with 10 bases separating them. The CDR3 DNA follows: TGTGCCAGCAGTCCTCACCTAGACAATGAGCAGTTCTTC. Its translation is CASSPHLDNEQFF.

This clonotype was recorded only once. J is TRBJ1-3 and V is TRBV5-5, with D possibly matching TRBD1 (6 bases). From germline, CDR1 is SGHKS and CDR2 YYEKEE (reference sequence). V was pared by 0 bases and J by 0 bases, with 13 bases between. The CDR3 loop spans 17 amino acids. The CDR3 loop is CASSLVYGGSSGNTIYF. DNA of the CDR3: TGTGCCAGCAGCTTGGTTTACGGGGGCTCCTCTGGAAACACCATATATTTT. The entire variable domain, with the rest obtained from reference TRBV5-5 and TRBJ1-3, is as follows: DAGVTQSPTHLIKTRGQQVTLRCSPISGHKSVSWYQQVLGQGPQFIFQYYEKEERGRGNFPDRFSARQFPNYSSELNVNALLLGDSALYLCASSLVYGGSSGNTIYFGEGSWLTVV.

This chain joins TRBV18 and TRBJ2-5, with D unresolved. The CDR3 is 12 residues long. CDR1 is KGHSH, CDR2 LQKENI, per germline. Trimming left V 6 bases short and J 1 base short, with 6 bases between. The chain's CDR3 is CASSAVQETQYF. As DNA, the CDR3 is TGTGCCAGCTCTGCGGTCCAAGAGACCCAGTACTTC.

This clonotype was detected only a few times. This CDR3 is CASSQDSPRGEQYF. Here the CDR3 DNA reads TGTGCCAGCAGCCAAGATTCCCCTCGGGGAGAGCAGTACTTC. The chain combines TRBV3-1 with TRBJ2-7; TRBD2 might be the D (5 bases). There are 14 residues in the CDR3. The V end was cut by 0 bases, the J end by 7 bases, with 13 bases between. Germline CDR1 is LGHDT and CDR2 is YNNKEL (reference sequence).

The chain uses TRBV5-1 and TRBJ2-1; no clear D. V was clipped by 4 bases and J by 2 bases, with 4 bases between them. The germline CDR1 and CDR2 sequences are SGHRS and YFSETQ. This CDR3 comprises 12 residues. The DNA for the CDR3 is TGCGCCAGCAGCGCCACCTACAATGAGCAGTTCTTC. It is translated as CASSATYNEQFF.

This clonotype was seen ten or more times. CDR3 bases: TGCGCCAGCAGCTTGAGCCGCCTAGCGGCATACAATGAGCAGTTCTTC. Translated: CASSLSRLAAYNEQFF. V gene TRBV5-1 combines with J gene TRBJ2-1, with 7 bases fitting TRBD2. This CDR3 has 16 amino acids. V trimming: 1 base; J trimming: 4 bases; junction bases outside the gene matches: 8. Germline values: CDR1 SGHRS, CDR2 YFSETQ.

The CDR3 here is CASSFSTYTGELFF. In nucleotides, the CDR3 is TGTGCCAGCAGTTTCAGCACTTACACCGGGGAGCTGTTTTTT. The J gene is TRBJ2-2, the V gene TRBV28; D gene unclear. Germline values: CDR1 MDHEN, CDR2 SYDVKM. The V end was cut by 3 bases, the J end by 3 bases, with 8 bases between. The CDR3 totals 14 residues.

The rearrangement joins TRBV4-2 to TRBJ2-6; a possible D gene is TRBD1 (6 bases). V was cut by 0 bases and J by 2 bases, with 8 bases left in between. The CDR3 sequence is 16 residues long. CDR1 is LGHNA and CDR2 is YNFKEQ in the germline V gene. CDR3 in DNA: TGTGCCAGCAGCCAAGAGAGGGGGACTGGGGCCAACGTCCTGACTTTC. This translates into CASSQERGTGANVLTF.

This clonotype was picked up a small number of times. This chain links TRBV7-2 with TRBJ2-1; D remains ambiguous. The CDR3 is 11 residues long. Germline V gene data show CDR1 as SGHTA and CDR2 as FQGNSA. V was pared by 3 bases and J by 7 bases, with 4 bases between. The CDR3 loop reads CASSFRNEQFF. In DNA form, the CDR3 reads TGTGCCAGCAGCTTTAGAAATGAGCAGTTCTTC.